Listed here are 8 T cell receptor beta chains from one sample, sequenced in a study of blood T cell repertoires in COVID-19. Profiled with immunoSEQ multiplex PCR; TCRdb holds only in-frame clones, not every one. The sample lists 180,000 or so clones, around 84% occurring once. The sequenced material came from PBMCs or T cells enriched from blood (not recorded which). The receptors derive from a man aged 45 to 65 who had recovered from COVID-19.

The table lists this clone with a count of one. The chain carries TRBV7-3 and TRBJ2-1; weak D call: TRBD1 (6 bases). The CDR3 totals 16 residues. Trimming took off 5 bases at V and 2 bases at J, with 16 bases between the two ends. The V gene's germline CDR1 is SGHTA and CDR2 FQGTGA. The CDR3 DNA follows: TGTGCCAGCAGCGCCGGCCGGGACACCGCCTACAATGAGCAGTTCTTC. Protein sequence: CASSAGRDTAYNEQFF. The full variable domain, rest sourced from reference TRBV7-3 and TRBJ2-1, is GAGVSQTPSNKVTEKGKYVELRCDPISGHTALYWYRQSLGQGPEFLIYFQGTGAADDSGLPNDRFFAVRPEGSVSTLKIQRTERGDSAVYLCASSAGRDTAYNEQFFGPGTRLTVL.

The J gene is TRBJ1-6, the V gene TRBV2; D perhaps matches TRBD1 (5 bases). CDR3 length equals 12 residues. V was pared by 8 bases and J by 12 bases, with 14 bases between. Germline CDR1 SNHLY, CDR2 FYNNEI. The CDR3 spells CASRGGPGPLHF. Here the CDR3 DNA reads TGTGCCAGCCGGGGGGGACCGGGACCCCTCCACTTT.

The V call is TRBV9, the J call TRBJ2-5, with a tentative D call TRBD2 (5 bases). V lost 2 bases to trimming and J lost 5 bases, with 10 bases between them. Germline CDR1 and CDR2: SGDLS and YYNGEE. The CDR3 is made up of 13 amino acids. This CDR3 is CASSVSGKETQYF. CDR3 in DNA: TGTGCCAGCAGCGTGTCCGGGAAGGAGACCCAGTACTTC. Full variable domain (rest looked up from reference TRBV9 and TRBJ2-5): DSGVTQTPKHLITATGQRVTLRCSPRSGDLSVYWYQQSLDQGLQFLIQYYNGEERAKGNILERFSAQQFPDLHSELNLSSLELGDSALYFCASSVSGKETQYFGPGTRLLVL.

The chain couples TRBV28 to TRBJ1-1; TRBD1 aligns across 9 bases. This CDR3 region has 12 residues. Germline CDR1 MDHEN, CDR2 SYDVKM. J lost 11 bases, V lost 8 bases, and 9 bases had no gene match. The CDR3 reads CASGYRGRMAFF. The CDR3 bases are TGTGCCAGCGGGTACAGGGGGCGCATGGCTTTCTTT.

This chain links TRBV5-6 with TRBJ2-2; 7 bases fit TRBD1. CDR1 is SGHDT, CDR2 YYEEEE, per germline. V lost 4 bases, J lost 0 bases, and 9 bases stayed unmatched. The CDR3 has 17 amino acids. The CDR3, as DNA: TGTGCCAGCAGCATACCACAGGGGACCGCGAACACCGGGGAGCTGTTTTTT. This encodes CASSIPQGTANTGELFF.

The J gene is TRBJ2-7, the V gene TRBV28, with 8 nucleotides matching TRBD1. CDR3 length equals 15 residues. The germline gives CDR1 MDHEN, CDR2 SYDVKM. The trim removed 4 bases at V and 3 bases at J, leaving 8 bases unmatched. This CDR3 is CASSSPDRANYEQYF. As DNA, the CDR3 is TGTGCCAGCAGTTCCCCGGACAGGGCCAACTACGAGCAGTACTTC. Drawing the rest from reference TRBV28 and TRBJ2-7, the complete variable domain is DVKVTQSSRYLVKRTGEKVFLECVQDMDHENMFWYRQDPGLGLRLIYFSYDVKMKEKGDIPEGYSVSREKKERFSLILESASTNQTSMYLCASSSPDRANYEQYFGPGTRLTVT.

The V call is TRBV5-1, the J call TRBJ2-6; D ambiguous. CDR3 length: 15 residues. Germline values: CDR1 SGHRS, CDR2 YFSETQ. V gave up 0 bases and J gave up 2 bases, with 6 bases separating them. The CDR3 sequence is CASSLALAGANVLTF. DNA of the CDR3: TGCGCCAGCAGCTTGGCCCTAGCTGGGGCCAACGTCCTGACTTTC.

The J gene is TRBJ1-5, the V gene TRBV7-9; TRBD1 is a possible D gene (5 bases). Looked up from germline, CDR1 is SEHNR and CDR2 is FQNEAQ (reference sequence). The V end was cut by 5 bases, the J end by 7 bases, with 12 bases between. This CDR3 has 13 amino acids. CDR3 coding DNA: TGTGCCAGCAGCGCCTCAGGGAACCAGCCCCAGCATTTT. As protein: CASSASGNQPQHF.